This T cell receptor beta chain was identified in a study of human T cells and chemical hapten exposure. Time point described: patch test 1, 2 weeks after DPC sensitization. Regarding treatment: therapeutic diphenylcyclopropenone sensitization with weekly scalp DPC. Sample donors consisted of patients with alopecia, aged 18 to 70 years, who were suitable for DPC. Per germline, CDR1 KGHSH and CDR2 LQKENI. The CDR3 consists of 14 residues. Trimming took off 6 bases at V and 2 bases at J, with 13 bases between the two ends. Each CDR3 protein is one row after TCRdb ran MiXCR on the RACE reads. The data show more than 70,000 distinct CDR3 sequences, over 9.5% seen once.

The rearrangement joins TRBV18 to TRBJ1-1; no firm D call. The TCR was taken from a woman aged 55-75 years with alopecia areata. Some clones in this sample may be carry-over from other donors' samples. The input for sequencing was whole blood, taken in connection with sensitization to the hapten diphenylcyclopropenone (DPC). The CDR3 reads CASSAAGKNTEAFF. For the CDR3, the DNA is TGTGCCAGCTCCGCGGCCGGAAAAAACACTGAAGCTTTCTTT.